These 3 T cell receptor beta chains came from one sample sequenced in a study of tissue T cells after allogeneic stem cell transplantation. The assay was immunoSEQ multiplex PCR, and TCRdb's table has in-frame clones only and misses some. The table lists roughly 6,600 clones, less than 60% of them singletons. The sample's time point: mouse harvest day 7 after allogeneic transplant. Each mouse received 10^7 T-cell-depleted marrow cells plus 10^6 splenic CD5+ T cells by tail vein. Sequencing used lymph node tissue. The origin of the receptors is a female BALB/c mouse given C57BL/6 T cells with graft-versus-host disease after an allogeneic hematopoietic cell transplant.

This clone was detected once. Gene names denote mouse genes. Read coverage stops 1 residue before the CDR3 terminus; the germline J gene supplies the remainder. The chain combines TRBV26 with TRBJ2-4, with D tentatively TRBD1 (5 bases). V lost 6 bases and J lost 1, with 14 bases in between. This CDR3 is built from 15 residues. CDR1 KGHPV and CDR2 FQNQEV come from the germline V gene (reference sequence). CDR3 sequence reads: CASSHIRAGQNTLYF. The sequenced CDR3 bases are TGTGCCAGCAGCCACATCAGGGCGGGTCAAAACACCTTGTAC. The full variable domain, completed using reference TRBV26 and TRBJ2-4, is NSKVIQTPRYLVKGQGQKAKMRCIPEKGHPVVFWYQQNKNNEFKFLINFQNQEVLQQIDMTEKRFSAECPSNSPCSLEIQSSEAGDSALYLCASSHIRAGQNTLYFGAGTRLSVL.

This clone rates as medium-sized (0.01 to 0.1%). Any gene name here is a mouse gene name. The read comes to an end 1 residue before the CDR3 does, leaving the germline J gene to fill in the end. The chain couples TRBV20 to TRBJ2-3; TRBD1 aligns across 7 bases. The V gene end was trimmed by 6 bases and the J gene end by 4 bases; junction bases not matched to a gene: 4. From germline, CDR1 is GFQATS and CDR2 STVNSAI. The CDR3 has 12 amino acids. The DNA read from the CDR3 is TGTGGTGCCTCGACAGGGCCAGAAACGCTGTAT. It yields the protein CGASTGPETLY. The whole CDR3 sequence reads CGASTGPETLYF. The full variable domain, completed using reference TRBV20 and TRBJ2-3, is GALVYQYPRRTICKSGTSMRMECQAVGFQATSVAWYRQSPQKTFELIALSTVNSAIKYEQNFTQEKFPISHPNLSFSSMTVLNAYLEDRGLYLCGASTGPETLYFGSGTRLTVL.

As for this clone: The germline and genes are mouse ones. The missing CDR3 end, 1 residue past where the read stops, is filled in from the germline J gene. The chain links TRBV16 to TRBJ1-4; 7 nucleotides align to TRBD1. V dropped 5 bases and J dropped 0; count of bases not matched to a gene: 3. CDR1 is SGHSA and CDR2 is FRNQAP in the germline V gene. The CDR3 runs 15 residues. The CDR3 sequence: CASSPGQFSNERLFF. The sequenced CDR3 bases are TGTGCAAGCAGCCCGGGACAGTTTTCCAACGAAAGATTATTT.